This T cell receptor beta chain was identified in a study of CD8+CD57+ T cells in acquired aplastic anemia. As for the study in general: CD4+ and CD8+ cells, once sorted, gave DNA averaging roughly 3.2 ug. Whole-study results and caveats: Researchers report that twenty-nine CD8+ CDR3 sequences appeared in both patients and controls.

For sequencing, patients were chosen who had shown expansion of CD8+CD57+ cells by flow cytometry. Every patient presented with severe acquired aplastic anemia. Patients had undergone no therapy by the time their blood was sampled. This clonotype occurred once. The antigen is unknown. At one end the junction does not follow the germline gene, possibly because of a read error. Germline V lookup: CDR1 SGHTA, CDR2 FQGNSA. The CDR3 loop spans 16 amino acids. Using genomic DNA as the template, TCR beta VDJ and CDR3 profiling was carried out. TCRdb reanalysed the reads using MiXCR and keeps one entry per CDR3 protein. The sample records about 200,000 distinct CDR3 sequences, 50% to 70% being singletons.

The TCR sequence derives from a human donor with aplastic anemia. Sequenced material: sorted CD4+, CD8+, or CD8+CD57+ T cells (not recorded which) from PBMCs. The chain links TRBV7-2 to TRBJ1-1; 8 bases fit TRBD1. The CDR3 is CASSQVAGQGGTEAFF. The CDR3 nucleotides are TGCGCCAGCAGCCAAGTCGCCGGACAGGGAGGCACTGAAGCTTTCTTT.